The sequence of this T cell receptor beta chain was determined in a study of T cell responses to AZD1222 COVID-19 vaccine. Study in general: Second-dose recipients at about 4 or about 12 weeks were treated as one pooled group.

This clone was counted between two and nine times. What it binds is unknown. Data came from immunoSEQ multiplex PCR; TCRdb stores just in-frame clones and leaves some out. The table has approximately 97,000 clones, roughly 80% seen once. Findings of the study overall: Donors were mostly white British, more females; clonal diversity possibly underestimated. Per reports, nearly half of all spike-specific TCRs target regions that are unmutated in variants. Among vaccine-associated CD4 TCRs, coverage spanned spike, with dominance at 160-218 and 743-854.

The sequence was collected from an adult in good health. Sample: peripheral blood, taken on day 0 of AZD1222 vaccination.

The chain's CDR3 is CASTTTIGGAKAFF. CDR3 bases: TGTGCCAGCACCACAACAATCGGGGGGGCAAAAGCTTTCTTT. V is TRBV3-1 (or the pseudogene TRBV3-2) and J is TRBJ1-1; TRBD1 is a possible D gene (6 bases). Per the germline V gene, CDR1 is LGHDT and CDR2 is YNNKEL (reference sequence). The CDR3 contains 14 residues. V was pared by 7 bases and J by 9 bases, with 21 bases between.